The 26 T cell receptor beta chains presented below share a single source sample, sequenced in a study of blood T cell repertoires in COVID-19. TCRdb's table, derived via immunoSEQ multiplex PCR, lists solely in-frame clones and lacks some. Counted here are 45,000 or so clones, 85% to 90% occurring once; the ten biggest clones make up approximately 2.1%. Sequences were obtained from peripheral blood. Every receptor here comes from a woman aged 80 or older with COVID-19, enrolled during active disease.

The chain recombines TRBV5-4 with TRBJ1-4; TRBD1 agrees at 9 bases. The CDR3 is 15 amino acids. Trimming took 0 bases from V and 13 from J; bases not matched to a gene: 10. Germline V gene lookup returns CDR1 SGHNT and CDR2 YYREEE (reference sequence). CDR3 region: CASSLGGTGSEVLFF. CDR3 sequence (DNA): TGTGCCAGCAGCTTGGGCGGGACAGGGAGTGAAGTACTGTTTTTT.

The chain combines TRBV6-4 with TRBJ1-1, with 10 nucleotides matching TRBD1. This CDR3 contains 14 residues. CDR1 MRHNA and CDR2 SNTAGT come from the germline V gene. V shed 7 bases, J shed 4 bases, and the junction held 6 bases outside the gene matches. The chain's CDR3 is CASTARTGGTEAFF. The CDR3 nucleotides are TGTGCCAGCACTGCCCGGACAGGGGGCACTGAAGCTTTCTTT.

This chain connects TRBV18 to TRBJ2-2; TRBD1 is a possible D gene (6 bases). CDR3 length: 16 residues. Germline V gene sequence: CDR1 KGHSH, CDR2 LQKENI. The germline V and J ends were trimmed by 4 bases and 1 base, with 13 bases remaining between them. CDR3 sequence: CASSHDLGQNTGELFF. CDR3 bases: TGTGCCAGCTCACACGACCTGGGACAGAACACCGGGGAGCTGTTTTTT.

This chain connects TRBV3-1 (or the pseudogene TRBV3-2) to TRBJ1-2; a weak D match, TRBD1 (6 bases). CDR3 size: 16 residues. CDR1 is LGHDT, CDR2 YNNKEL, per germline (reference sequence). V gave up 5 bases and J gave up 0 bases, with 16 bases separating them. CDR3 bases: TGTGCCAGCAGCAAAGGACAGCTACTCACTAACTATGGCTACACCTTC. The encoded protein is CASSKGQLLTNYGYTF.

The J gene is TRBJ2-7, the V gene TRBV3-1 (or the pseudogene TRBV3-2); 8 bases match TRBD1. Germline CDR1 is LGHDT and CDR2 is YNNKEL (reference sequence). This CDR3 has 15 amino acids. V trimming: 1 base; J trimming: 3 bases; junction bases outside the gene matches: 5. CDR3 bases: TGTGCCAGCAGCCAAGCCCGGGGGACAGGCTACGAGCAGTACTTC. It specifies CASSQARGTGYEQYF.

Within the sample, this clone is medium-sized. The CDR3 is CASSLVSGTDTQYF. CDR3 sequence (DNA): TGCGCCAGCAGCTTGGTAAGCGGAACAGATACGCAGTATTTT. The chain carries TRBV5-1 and TRBJ2-3; TRBD2 is a possible D gene (5 bases). This CDR3 has 14 residues. V lost 0 bases to trimming and J lost 3 bases, with 8 bases between them. Germline loops: CDR1 SGHRS, CDR2 YFSETQ.

The rearrangement links TRBV7-8 to TRBJ1-6, with D maybe TRBD1 (5 bases). Per germline, CDR1 SGHVS and CDR2 FQNEAQ. The CDR3 is 17 amino acids. With 0 bases removed from V and 1 base from J, the gap between germline ends came to 10 bases. CDR3 amino acids: CASSLAGRGSYNSPLHF. Here the CDR3 DNA reads TGTGCCAGCAGCTTAGCCGGGAGGGGTTCCTATAATTCACCCCTCCACTTT.

This chain links TRBV5-1 with TRBJ1-2; D is perhaps TRBD1 (6 bases). The length of the CDR3 is 15 residues. Trimming cost V 0 bases and J 5 bases, with 14 bases left between them. Germline CDR1 reads SGHRS; CDR2 reads YFSETQ. CDR3 residues: CASSLAPGVEYGYTF. CDR3 nucleotide sequence: TGCGCCAGCAGCTTGGCCCCAGGGGTCGAATATGGCTACACCTTC.

This clone has a handful of counts. This chain links TRBV5-1 with TRBJ1-4; 9 bases are a match to TRBD1. CDR1 and CDR2 (germline): SGHRS, YFSETQ. CDR3 length: 15 residues. The J segment lost 5 bases and the V segment lost 2 bases, leaving 4 bases of the junction unmatched. CDR3 residues: CASSLTGTGNEKLFF. The CDR3 nucleotides are TGCGCCAGCAGCTTAACCGGGACAGGGAATGAAAAACTGTTTTTT.

The J gene is TRBJ2-3, the V gene TRBV20-1; 7 nucleotides align to TRBD2. The CDR3 contains 17 residues. The trim removed 3 bases at V and 0 bases at J, leaving 12 bases unmatched. Germline CDR1 and CDR2: DFQATT and SNEGSKA (reference sequence). DNA of the CDR3: TGCAGTGCTAGTAGTCTTTGGGCTAGCGGTAGCACAGATACGCAGTATTTT. This encodes CSASSLWASGSTDTQYF.

The V and J genes are TRBV5-1 and TRBJ2-4, with TRBD1 as a possible D gene (7 bases). Germline V CDR1 and CDR2: SGHRS, YFSETQ. The CDR3 consists of 15 residues. V lost 4 bases and J 2 bases, leaving 13 bases between the germline ends. This CDR3 is CASSGGTEPKNIQYF. The CDR3 nucleotides read TGCGCCAGCAGCGGGGGGACAGAGCCCAAAAACATTCAGTACTTC.

A few counts support this clone. The chain uses TRBV11-1 and TRBJ1-1; 7 bases are shared with TRBD1. This CDR3 region has 15 residues. The germline V gene has CDR1 SGHAT and CDR2 FQDESV (reference sequence). The V gene end was trimmed by 5 bases and the J gene end by 1 base; junction bases not matched to a gene: 7. CDR3 protein: CASSPRQGRNTEAFF. The DNA of the CDR3 is TGTGCCAGCAGCCCCAGACAGGGAAGGAACACTGAAGCTTTCTTT.

The J gene is TRBJ2-1, the V gene TRBV7-3, with 14 bases identical to TRBD2. The germline V gene has CDR1 SGHTA and CDR2 FQGTGA. The CDR3 has 18 amino acids. The V gene end was trimmed by 4 bases and the J gene end by 3 bases; junction bases not matched to a gene: 8. CDR3 protein: CASSSGTSGGTIYNEQFF. The CDR3 DNA reads TGTGCCAGCAGCTCCGGGACTAGCGGGGGAACAATCTACAATGAGCAGTTCTTC.

V and J are TRBV6-5 and TRBJ1-1; no clear D gene. The V end was cut by 4 bases, the J end by 1 base, with 13 bases between. Looked up from germline, CDR1 is MNHEY and CDR2 is SVGAGI. CDR3 size: 15 residues. This chain's CDR3 is CASSLAGSGNTEAFF. CDR3 DNA sequence: TGTGCCAGCAGTTTGGCTGGGTCGGGGAACACTGAAGCTTTCTTT.

The CDR3 loop is CASRGQGAGDTEAFF. CDR3 bases: TGTGCCAGCAGGGGACAGGGGGCGGGGGACACTGAAGCTTTCTTT. The chain recombines TRBV6-5 with TRBJ1-1; TRBD1 matches at 12 bases. The CDR3 length is 15 residues. Looked up from germline, CDR1 is MNHEY and CDR2 is SVGAGI. Germline trimming cut 6 bases from V and 3 bases from J; bases unmatched to any gene: 5.

This chain uses TRBV3-1 (or the pseudogene TRBV3-2) with TRBJ1-2; 7 bases align to TRBD1. The V gene's germline CDR1 is LGHDT and CDR2 YNNKEL (reference sequence). The CDR3 totals 16 residues. V trimming: 1 base; J trimming: 1 base; junction bases outside the gene matches: 6. The CDR3 is CASSQGGQVVNYGYTF. CDR3 nucleotides: TGTGCCAGCAGCCAAGGCGGACAGGTTGTTAACTATGGCTACACCTTC.

The chain is built from TRBV25-1 and TRBJ2-7, with 11 bases identical to TRBD2. The CDR3 extends over 16 amino acids. Trimming took 6 bases from V and 1 from J; bases not matched to a gene: 8. The germline gives CDR1 MGHDK, CDR2 SYGVNS. In DNA form, the CDR3 reads TGTGCCAGCAGCAAACGGGGACTAGCGGCGTCCTACGAGCAGTACTTC. As protein: CASSKRGLAASYEQYF.

CDR3 nucleotide sequence: TGCGCCAGCAGCTTGGGACTTGGGACAGGAGATACTAATTCACCCCTCCACTTT. This gives the protein CASSLGLGTGDTNSPLHF. This chain connects TRBV5-1 to TRBJ1-6; 8 bases agree with TRBD1. Germline V gives CDR1 SGHRS, CDR2 YFSETQ. Trimming removed 0 bases from V and 6 bases from J; junction bases left unmatched: 11. The CDR3 has 18 residues.

V and J are TRBV5-1 and TRBJ2-1; 10 bases map to TRBD2. CDR3 length equals 18 residues. V dropped 5 bases and J dropped 7; count of bases not matched to a gene: 18. In germline, CDR1 is SGHRS, CDR2 YFSETQ. Here the CDR3 DNA reads TGCGCCAGCAGATATTCTAGCGGGAGAGTTCGCGCGAGGAATGAGCAGTTCTTC. Its protein is CASRYSSGRVRARNEQFF.

The chain employs TRBV2 and TRBJ1-6; D call uncertain. V lost 2 bases and J 5 bases, leaving 10 bases between the germline ends. The CDR3 extends over 15 amino acids. The V gene's germline CDR1 is SNHLY and CDR2 FYNNEI. CDR3 in amino acids: CASSERRRDNSPLHF. CDR3 sequence (DNA): TGTGCCAGCAGTGAACGTCGGCGGGATAATTCACCCCTCCACTTT.

The rearrangement links TRBV18 to TRBJ2-7, with 8 bases matching TRBD1. This CDR3 contains 14 residues. Per the germline V gene, CDR1 is KGHSH and CDR2 is LQKENI. With V trimmed by 3 bases and J by 5 bases, 6 bases remained unmatched. CDR3 nucleotides: TGTGCCAGCTCACCTCAGGGGGCATTCAACGAGCAGTACTTC. This translates into CASSPQGAFNEQYF.

The chain recombines TRBV9 with TRBJ1-4; 9 bases map to TRBD1. Germline V gene sequence: CDR1 SGDLS, CDR2 YYNGEE. CDR3 length: 15 residues. V dropped 4 bases and J dropped 5; count of bases not matched to a gene: 6. The CDR3 loop reads CASSPLGTGNEKLFF. The CDR3 nucleotides are TGTGCCAGCAGCCCCCTCGGGACAGGGAATGAAAAACTGTTTTTT.

The rearrangement links TRBV5-6 to TRBJ2-4; 8 bases map to TRBD2. The V gene end was trimmed by 0 bases and the J gene end by 1 base; junction bases not matched to a gene: 3. CDR1 is SGHDT, CDR2 YYEEEE, per germline. This CDR3 is built from 16 residues. CDR3 in amino acids: CASSLGGGRAKNIQYF. The CDR3, as DNA: TGTGCCAGCAGCTTGGGAGGCGGGAGGGCCAAAAACATTCAGTACTTC.

J is TRBJ1-1 and V is TRBV29-1, with 7 bases identical to TRBD1. Germline CDR1 SQVTM, CDR2 ANQGSEA. The CDR3 loop spans 13 amino acids. V dropped 5 bases and J dropped 3; count of bases not matched to a gene: 6. As DNA, the CDR3 is TGCAGCGTTCAAGGGGGCAAGGACACTGAAGCTTTCTTT. Protein sequence: CSVQGGKDTEAFF.

The chain has TRBV28 and TRBJ2-1, with 9 bases aligning to TRBD2. Per germline, CDR1 MDHEN and CDR2 SYDVKM. The CDR3 is 16 residues long. The V segment lost 1 base and the J segment 10 bases; nucleotides outside the gene matches: 11. In nucleotides, the CDR3 is TGTGCCAGCAGTTTATCGACTAGCGGAGGCCGGGGGGAGCAGTTCTTC. Amino acids: CASSLSTSGGRGEQFF.

In this sample, this clone turned up a few times. The J gene is TRBJ2-7, the V gene TRBV5-1; D unclear. The V end was cut by 4 bases, the J end by 3 bases, with 11 bases between. Germline CDR1 reads SGHRS; CDR2 reads YFSETQ. The CDR3 covers 13 residues. CDR3 residues: CASSPAKNYEQYF. The CDR3 region has the DNA TGCGCCAGCAGCCCAGCGAAAAACTACGAGCAGTACTTC.